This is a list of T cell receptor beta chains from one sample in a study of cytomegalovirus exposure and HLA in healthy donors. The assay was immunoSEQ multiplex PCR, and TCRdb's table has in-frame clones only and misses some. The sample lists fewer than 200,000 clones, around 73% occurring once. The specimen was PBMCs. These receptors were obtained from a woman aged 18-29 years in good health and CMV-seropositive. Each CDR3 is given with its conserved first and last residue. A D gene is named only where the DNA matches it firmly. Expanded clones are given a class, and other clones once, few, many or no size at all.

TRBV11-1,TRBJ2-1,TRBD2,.,TGTGCCAGCAGCGATAGCGGGGGGTTTGAGCAGTTCTTC,CASSDSGGFEQFF
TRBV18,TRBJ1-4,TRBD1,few,TGTGCCAGCTCGCGCGGGACAGGCACTAATGAAAAACTGTTTTTT,CASSRGTGTNEKLFF
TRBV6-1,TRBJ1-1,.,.,TGTGCCAGCAGTGACCCCTGGGAGGAGGGTGTAGACACTGAAGCTTTCTTT,CASSDPWEEGVDTEAFF
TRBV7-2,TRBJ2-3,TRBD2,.,TGTGCCAGCAGCTTAGATGGTAGCGGGGGCACAGATACGCAGTATTTT,CASSLDGSGGTDTQYF
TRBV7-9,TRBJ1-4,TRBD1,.,TGTGCCAGCAGCTTAGGTGACAGGGTCGCTTCTAATGAAAAACTGTTTTTT,CASSLGDRVASNEKLFF
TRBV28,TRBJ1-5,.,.,TGTGCCAGCAGTTCCTACCGGAGCAATCAGCCCCAGCATTTT,CASSSYRSNQPQHF
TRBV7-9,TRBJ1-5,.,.,TGTGCCAGCAGCTTAGCATGGGGGCCCAATCAGCCCCAGCATTTT,CASSLAWGPNQPQHF
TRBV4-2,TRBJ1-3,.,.,TGTGCCAGCAACCTAGGGGTGGATGCTGGAAACACCATATATTTT,CASNLGVDAGNTIYF
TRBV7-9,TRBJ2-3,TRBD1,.,TGTGCCAGCAGCTTAGCAGGACAGGGCACAGATACGCAGTATTTT,CASSLAGQGTDTQYF
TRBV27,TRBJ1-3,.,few,TGTGCCAGCAGTCCGGGAGCGTCTGGAAACACCATATATTTT,CASSPGASGNTIYF
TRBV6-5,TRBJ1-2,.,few,TGTGCCAGCAGTTACGGGCCACCCTACTCTATGGCGGGCTACACCTTC,CASSYGPPYSMAGYTF
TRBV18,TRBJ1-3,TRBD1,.,TGTGCCAGCTCACCCGGGACAGGAACCCAAAACACCATATATTTT,CASSPGTGTQNTIYF
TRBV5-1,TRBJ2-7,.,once,TGCGCCAGCAGCTTGGATATGGGCCTCTACGAGCAGTACTTC,CASSLDMGLYEQYF
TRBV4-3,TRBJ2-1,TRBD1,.,TGCGCCAGCAGCCAAGATTCGGCAGGGGGCTACAATGAGCAGTTCTTC,CASSQDSAGGYNEQFF
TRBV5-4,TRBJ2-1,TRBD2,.,TGTGCCAGCAGCCCGGGGGGGGGCGACGGAGGGCAGTTCTTC,CASSPGGGDGGQFF
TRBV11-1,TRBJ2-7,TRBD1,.,TGTGCCAGCAGCTCCAGACAGGGTGACGAGCAGTACTTC,CASSSRQGDEQYF
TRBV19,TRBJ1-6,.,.,TGTGCCAGTAGTTTGACGGACAGAAAACGCTCACCCCTCCACTTT,CASSLTDRKRSPLHF
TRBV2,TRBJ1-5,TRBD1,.,TGTGCCAGCAGTCCAGGACAGGGGAATCAGCCCCAGCATTTT,CASSPGQGNQPQHF
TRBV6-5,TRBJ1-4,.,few,TGTGCCAGCAGTTACCACAGGGAGGGGGATGAAAAACTGTTTTTT,CASSYHREGDEKLFF
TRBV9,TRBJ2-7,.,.,TGTGCCAGCAGGAGGGGGTCCGCCGAGCAGTACTTC,CASRRGSAEQYF
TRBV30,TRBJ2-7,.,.,TGTGCCTGGAGTGTAATTGGGGGGACTTACGAGCAGTACTTC,CAWSVIGGTYEQYF
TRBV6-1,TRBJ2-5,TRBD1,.,TGTGCCACCCGGACAGGGCCTCAAGAGACCCAGTACTTC,CATRTGPQETQYF
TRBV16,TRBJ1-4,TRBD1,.,TGTGCCAGCAGCCCGTTCACACAGGGGGCAAGGGAAAAACTGTTTTTT,CASSPFTQGAREKLFF
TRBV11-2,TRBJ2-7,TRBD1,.,TGTGCCAGCAGGCAAACAGGGGATGAGCAGTACTTC,CASRQTGDEQYF
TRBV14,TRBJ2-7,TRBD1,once,TGTGCCAGCAGCCATCGGGGACAGATCTTCCCGTACTTC,CASSHRGQIFPYF
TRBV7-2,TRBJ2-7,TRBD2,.,TGTGCCAGCAGACCCGGACTAGCGGGCTCCTACGAGCAGTACTTC,CASRPGLAGSYEQYF
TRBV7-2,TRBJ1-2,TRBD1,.,TGTGCCAGCAGCTCTCAGGGGGCGGACTATGGCTACACCTTC,CASSSQGADYGYTF
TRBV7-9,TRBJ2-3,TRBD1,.,TGTGCCAGCAGCCTACAGGGGGCTTTGGGAGATACGCAGTATTTT,CASSLQGALGDTQYF
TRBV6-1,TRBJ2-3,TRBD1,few,TGTGCCAGCAGGGAAGGGACAGCCACAGATACGCAGTATTTT,CASREGTATDTQYF
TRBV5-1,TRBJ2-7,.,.,TGCGCCAGCAGCTTGGATCCACAGGGAGTCTCGACATTCTACGAGCAGTACTTC,CASSLDPQGVSTFYEQYF
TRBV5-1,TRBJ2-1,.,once,TGCGCCAGCAGCTTCAGGGGTCCAAGCTCCTACAATGAGCAGTTCTTC,CASSFRGPSSYNEQFF
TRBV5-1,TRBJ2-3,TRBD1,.,TGCGCCAGCAGCTGGGAGACGGGACAGCGAGTTTCGACGCAGTATTTT,CASSWETGQRVSTQYF
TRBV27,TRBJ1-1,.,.,TGTGCCAGCAGTTTAGGGCCCGGGACTGGGTTGAACACTGAAGCTTTCTTT,CASSLGPGTGLNTEAFF
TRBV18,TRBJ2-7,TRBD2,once,TGTGCCAGCTCTCGAGCGGGGGGTCCCTACGAGCAGTACTTC,CASSRAGGPYEQYF
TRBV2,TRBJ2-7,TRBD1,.,TGTGCCAGCAGTGAAGCGACAGGGGTCGAGCAGTACTTC,CASSEATGVEQYF